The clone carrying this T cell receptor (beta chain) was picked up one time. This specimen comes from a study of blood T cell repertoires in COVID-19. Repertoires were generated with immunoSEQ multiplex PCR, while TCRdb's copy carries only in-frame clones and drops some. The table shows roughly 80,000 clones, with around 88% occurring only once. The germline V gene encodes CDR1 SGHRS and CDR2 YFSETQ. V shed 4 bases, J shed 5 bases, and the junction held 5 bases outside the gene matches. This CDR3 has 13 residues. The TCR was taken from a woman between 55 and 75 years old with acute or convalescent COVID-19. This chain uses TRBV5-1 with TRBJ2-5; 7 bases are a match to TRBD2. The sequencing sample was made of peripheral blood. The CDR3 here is CASSQGGFETQYF. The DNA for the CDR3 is TGCGCCAGCAGCCAGGGAGGGTTTGAGACCCAGTACTTC.